This T cell receptor (beta chain) was sequenced in a study of blood T cell repertoires in COVID-19. For the study at large: The United States, Italy and Spain were the sources of the acute and convalescent COVID-19 samples.

The protocol was immunoSEQ multiplex PCR, while the TCRdb copy is restricted to in-frame clones and leaves out a portion. The sample records fewer than 350,000 clones, roughly 90% being singletons. This TCR was recovered from a woman aged 40 to 50 with acute COVID-19. The source material was PBMCs or T cells enriched from blood (not recorded which).

Here the CDR3 reads CASSLATVGNTGELFF. The CDR3 nucleotides are TGCGCCAGCAGCTTGGCCACCGTCGGGAACACCGGGGAGCTGTTTTTT. The J gene is TRBJ2-2, the V gene TRBV5-1; D remains unclear. Germline CDR1 and CDR2: SGHRS and YFSETQ. Trimming removed 0 bases from V and 1 base from J, with 10 bases in between. CDR3 length: 16 residues.